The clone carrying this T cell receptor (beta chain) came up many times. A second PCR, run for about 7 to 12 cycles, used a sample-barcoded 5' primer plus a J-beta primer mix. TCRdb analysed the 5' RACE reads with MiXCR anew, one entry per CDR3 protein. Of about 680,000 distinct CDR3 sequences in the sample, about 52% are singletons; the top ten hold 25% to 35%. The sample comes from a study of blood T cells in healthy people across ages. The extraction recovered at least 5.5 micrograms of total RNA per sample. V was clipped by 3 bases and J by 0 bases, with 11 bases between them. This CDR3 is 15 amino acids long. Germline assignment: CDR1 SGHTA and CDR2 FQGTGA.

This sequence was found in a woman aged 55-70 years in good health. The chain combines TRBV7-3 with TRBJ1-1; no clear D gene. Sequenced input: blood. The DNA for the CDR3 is TGTGCCAGCAGCTTCTTGGGAGGGTTGAACACTGAAGCTTTCTTT. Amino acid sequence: CASSFLGGLNTEAFF.